This T cell receptor beta chain was profiled in a study of CD8 T cells in ankylosing spondylitis. Notes on the study in general: Fewer than 10 highly homologous variants made up a TCR beta motif that seemed to typify ankylosing spondylitis blood. Researchers reportedly found disease-linked clones significantly enriched in matched ankylosing spondylitis synovial fluid. Certain motif variants had earlier appeared in reactive arthritis synovial fluid and blood. The disease-linked clones had a CD8+ phenotype and low blood frequencies.

This clonotype appeared a few times. The antigen is undetermined. The TCR beta libraries were generated through quantitative 5'-RACE incorporating molecular barcodes. MiXCR was run by TCRdb on the 5' RACE reads, yielding one entry per CDR3 protein. The sample holds roughly 300,000 distinct CDR3 sequences, approximately 8% seen once. The CDR3 runs to 17 residues. The germline V gene has CDR1 SQVTM and CDR2 ANQGSEA. J lost 3 bases, V lost 4 bases, and 14 bases had no gene match. The V gene is TRBV29-1, the J gene TRBJ2-3; 9 positions match TRBD2. The sequence was obtained from a male donor with ankylosing spondylitis. The material sequenced was blood, either unsorted or a sorted T cell fraction (not recorded which). The CDR3 region is CSVAFAGGKGWTDTQYF. In nucleotides, the CDR3 is TGCAGCGTTGCCTTCGCGGGAGGGAAAGGGTGGACAGATACGCAGTATTTT.